This T cell receptor (beta chain) stems from a study of blood T cell repertoires in COVID-19 (dated by TCRdb to the early 2020s). With respect to the entire study: The collaborator samples originated in the United States, Italy and Spain and spanned the acute and convalescent phases of COVID-19. The repertoires were made available in a free public database intended to serve as a resource for research on the immune response to SARS-CoV-2. Sample metadata almost always included a de-identified subject ID, COVID-19 status, age in years and sex. The dataset comprised deeply sampled blood TCRbeta repertoires from subjects exposed to, actively infected with, or recovered from COVID-19. The prospective study material was composed of cDNA or gDNA derived from T cells, B-cell-depleted T cells, or PBMCs. Where available, HLA class I and class II types were taken from metadata supplied by the sample provider and were not determined by assay-based typing. The samples were drawn from the first 160 participants of the ongoing ImmuneRACE study and from 1,254 subjects provided by 6 global collaborators. The investigation overall reported the following: The quantity of clinical and demographic metadata differed by source and by participant and was supplied without curation.

The immunoSEQ Assay, a bias-controlled multiplex PCR, was used to amplify TCRbeta CDR3 regions from genomic DNA. On the authors' methods: The number of nucleated cells in each sample was estimated from the amplification of reference gene primers within the assay. Sequence reads were collapsed and filtered to measure the absolute abundance of every unique TCRbeta CDR3 rearrangement. For each sample, productive Simpson clonality was calculated as the square root of Simpson's diversity index across productive rearrangements. TCRdb took over this immuneACCESS table, retaining in-frame rearrangements with V and J assigned. Such tables are incomplete; in checked studies, under half of the missing clones stem from an unresolved V gene, and the remainder is unexplained. Clone size and the V and J calls come from that table; the DNA yielded D and trimming. This sample is represented by hundreds of thousands of clones; 85% of them were singletons. The top ten clones comprise 1.5% to 2% of the sample.

Participants in the prospective study were aged roughly 18 to 90 years, lived in under 30 United States geographic areas, and enrolled through a virtual design. Cohort assignment in the prospective study relied on participant-reported clinical history from a screening survey and a study questionnaire. Exposed participants were defined as having been in contact with someone with a PCR-confirmed or clinician-diagnosed COVID-19 case within 2 weeks of study entry. In the prospective study, mobile phlebotomists collected whole blood, serum and a nasopharyngeal or oropharyngeal swab from each participant. Participants in the prospective study had the option to provide additional blood draws and questionnaires over a roughly 2-month period. Before DNA extraction, blood samples from the prospective study were shipped at room temperature or frozen. As encoded in the germline V gene (reference sequence), CDR1 is SGHNT while CDR2 is YYREEE. The CDR3 sequence holds 14 residues, the cysteine and phenylalanine included. The CDR3 DNA has 42 bases and is translated from base 1. The germline V end is reduced by 0 bases and the J end by 7 bases; junction bases left unmatched: 6.

With regard to this clone: The antigen it binds to is not known. The input lacks base qualities; no much larger clone sits a single base away.

Sequenced sample: PBMCs or T cells enriched from blood (not recorded which). This clonotype was obtained from a woman in her twenties or thirties who had been exposed to COVID-19. The rearranged chain carries TRBV5-4 and TRBJ2-7, with 8 middle bases fitting TRBD1. The nucleotide sequence reads TGTGCCAGCAGCTTGGACAGGGGGAAATTAGAGCAGTACTTC. Its protein reads: CASSLDRGKLEQYF. The variable domain in full, with residues beyond the CDR3 obtained from the reference TRBV5-4 and TRBJ2-7 genes, is ETGVTQSPTHLIKTRGQQVTLRCSSQSGHNTVSWYQQALGQGPQFIFQYYREEENGRGNFPPRFSGLQFPNYSSELNVNALELDDSALYLCASSLDRGKLEQYFGPGTRLTVT.